This TCR beta chain was identified in a study of memory CD4+ T cells and cytomegalovirus serostatus. Study-level points and caveats: Repertoires predicted CMV serostatus with median bootstrapped AUC of around 0.96.

The sort gate was single viable CD3+CD4+CD8-CD45RO+ cells for memory CD4+ T cells. Turning to this clone: Its antigen is unidentified.

The data were produced by immunoSEQ multiplex PCR, yet TCRdb's version contains in-frame clones alone and is incomplete. The table records over 65,000 clones, around 80% of them present only once. V shed 2 bases and J shed 3 bases, with 16 bases lying between them. The CDR3 extends over 16 amino acids. The germline V gene encodes CDR1 SGHAT and CDR2 FQNNGV. The chain is built from TRBV11-2 and TRBJ2-5; tentative D call: TRBD2 (5 bases). The TCR originated in an adult in good health and CMV-seronegative. The sequenced sample was memory CD4+ T cells from blood. The CDR3, as DNA: TGTGCCAGCAGCTTAATGTACCGCGCCGGGGAAGAGACCCAGTACTTC. This codes for CASSLMYRAGEETQYF.